A single sample gave rise to the 11 T cell receptor beta chains below, sequenced in a study of control samples from healthy donors and cancer patients. Profiling relied on immunoSEQ multiplex PCR, and the TCRdb table lists in-frame clones only, not all of them. Of fewer than 200,000 clones listed, 80% to 90% are singletons. Sequencing was carried out using blood. Every receptor here comes from a woman aged 25-40 years in good health.

This chain links TRBV23-1 with TRBJ2-6, with 9 bases that match TRBD1. TRBV23-1 is an ORF for which the function is uncertain. The CDR3 totals 17 residues. J was trimmed by 3 bases and V by 8 bases; bases with no gene match: 11. The CDR3 sequence: CASVTQGAVGGANVLTF. The DNA of the CDR3 is TGCGCCAGCGTAACACAGGGGGCTGTGGGTGGGGCCAACGTCCTGACTTTC.

This clone was detected only once. The chain carries TRBV2 and TRBJ2-3; a possible D gene is TRBD1 (6 bases). CDR3 length: 20 residues. Germline-derived CDR1 and CDR2 are SNHLY and FYNNEI. Trimming removed 2 bases from V and 6 bases from J, with 30 bases in between. CDR3 in amino acids: CASSELDSPEVAGFSDTQYF. CDR3 nucleotide sequence: TGTGCCAGCAGTGAATTGGACAGCCCCGAGGTCGCAGGGTTTTCGGATACGCAGTATTTT.

The rearrangement joins TRBV9 to TRBJ1-2, with 9 bases identical to TRBD1. The CDR3 is made up of 14 amino acids. Trimming at V came to 0 bases and at J to 8 bases, leaving 5 bases not matched to a gene. Germline CDR1 reads SGDLS; CDR2 reads YYNGEE. CDR3 in amino acids: CASSVGQGGEGYTF. The CDR3 DNA reads as TGTGCCAGCAGCGTAGGACAGGGGGGCGAGGGCTACACCTTC.

The rearrangement joins TRBV5-5 to TRBJ1-4; D call uncertain. CDR3 length: 13 residues. CDR1 is SGHKS, CDR2 YYEKEE, per germline (reference sequence). The V and J ends lost 3 bases and 4 bases respectively, with 7 bases between them. The CDR3 region has the DNA TGTGCCAGCAGCTCGTCAGATAATGAAAAACTGTTTTTT. Its translation: CASSSSDNEKLFF.

The chain couples TRBV7-2 to TRBJ2-7; D possibly corresponds to TRBD1 (6 bases). Germline V CDR1 and CDR2: SGHTA, FQGNSA. Trimming shortened V by 3 bases and J by 5 bases, and 8 bases separated the two germline ends. CDR3 length: 12 residues. CDR3 region: CASSFNRDEQYF. In DNA, the CDR3 is TGTGCCAGCAGCTTCAACAGGGACGAGCAGTACTTC.

V is TRBV19 and J is TRBJ1-3; the D gene is possibly TRBD1 (5 bases). The length of the CDR3 is 13 residues. V lost 8 bases and J lost 4, with 12 bases in between. The germline gives CDR1 LNHDA, CDR2 SQIVND (reference sequence). The DNA of the CDR3 is TGTGCCAGTGGGGCGCGCGCAGGAAACACCATATATTTT. This codes for CASGARAGNTIYF. Variable domain in full (rest from reference TRBV19 and TRBJ1-3): DGGITQSPKYLFRKEGQNVTLSCEQNLNHDAMYWYRQDPGQGLRLIYYSQIVNDFQKGDIAEGYSVSREKKESFPLTVTSAQKNPTAFYLCASGARAGNTIYFGEGSWLTVV.

The rearrangement links TRBV5-4 to TRBJ1-3; D perhaps matches TRBD1 (6 bases). CDR1 is SGHNT, CDR2 YYREEE, per germline (reference sequence). The ends were cut back, 0 bases at V and 1 base at J, with 11 bases in the middle. The CDR3 covers 16 residues. The CDR3 sequence: CASSLDLGGSGNTIYF. DNA for the CDR3: TGTGCCAGCAGCTTGGATTTAGGGGGTTCTGGAAACACCATATATTTT. Variable domain in full (rest from reference TRBV5-4 and TRBJ1-3): ETGVTQSPTHLIKTRGQQVTLRCSSQSGHNTVSWYQQALGQGPQFIFQYYREEENGRGNFPPRFSGLQFPNYSSELNVNALELDDSALYLCASSLDLGGSGNTIYFGEGSWLTVV.

This sequence joins TRBV2 and TRBJ2-5; perhaps TRBD2 as D (5 bases). The CDR3 is 11 amino acids. CDR1 is SNHLY, CDR2 FYNNEI, per germline. The ends were cut back, 3 bases at V and 9 bases at J, with 8 bases in the middle. The CDR3 loop is CASSDPGAQYF. The CDR3 nucleotides read TGTGCCAGCAGTGACCCCGGGGCCCAGTACTTC.

The J gene is TRBJ1-4, the V gene TRBV19; 7 bases agree with TRBD1. Germline trimming cut 6 bases from V and 3 bases from J; bases unmatched to any gene: 7. The CDR3 covers 15 residues. Germline V gives CDR1 LNHDA, CDR2 SQIVND (reference sequence). CDR3 nucleotide sequence: TGTGCCAGTAGACGAACAGGGGATGCTAATGAAAAACTGTTTTTT. It translates to CASRRTGDANEKLFF.

The chain joins TRBV19 to TRBJ1-2, with no clear D. The CDR3 sequence is 17 residues long. The V end lost 4 bases, the J end lost 2 bases, and 20 bases lay between the germline ends. The germline V gene encodes CDR1 LNHDA and CDR2 SQIVND (reference sequence). CDR3 nucleotide sequence: TGTGCCAGTAGTACTAATCGGGTCCTCGAGACGAACTATGGCTACACCTTC. The encoded protein is CASSTNRVLETNYGYTF.

This sequence joins TRBV19 and TRBJ1-3; D not resolved. CDR3 length equals 14 residues. The germline V gene encodes CDR1 LNHDA and CDR2 SQIVND (reference sequence). V was clipped by 2 bases and J by 2 bases, with 7 bases between them. The CDR3 loop is CASSIRDTGNTIYF. The CDR3 DNA is TGTGCCAGTAGTATACGAGACACTGGAAACACCATATATTTT.